This T cell receptor beta chain was documented in a study of shared clonotypes between healthy human individuals. The naive CD8 fraction comprised CD45RO-negative cells positively selected for CCR7 and excluded terminally differentiated effector memory CD45RA+ cells. Germline loops: CDR1 MNHEY, CDR2 SVGAGI. Trimming cost V 6 bases and J 1 base, with 9 bases left between them. The CDR3 has 13 amino acids. The protocol was immunoSEQ multiplex PCR, while the TCRdb copy is restricted to in-frame clones and leaves out a portion. In the table there are about 1,800,000 clones, 85% to 95% of which are singletons.

The J gene is TRBJ1-2, the V gene TRBV6-5; the D is unclear. The sequence came from a man aged 18 to 30 in good health. The sample comprised naive CD8+ T cells sorted from blood. The CDR3 here is CASSPTLNYGYTF. For the CDR3, the DNA is TGTGCCAGCAGCCCGACACTTAACTATGGCTACACCTTC.